The next 23 T cell receptor beta chains were all read from a single sample in a study of shared clonotypes between healthy human individuals. Sequencing used immunoSEQ multiplex PCR; TCRdb keeps in-frame clones, though not all of them. The sample consists of 2 million to 3 million clones, over 85% of them appearing once. Sequencing input: naive CD4+ T cells from PBMCs. Subset: CD45RA+ positively selected. These receptors all come from a man younger than 35 in good health. Some clones in this sample may be carry-over from other donors' samples.

V and J are TRBV7-2 and TRBJ1-3, with D perhaps TRBD1 (5 bases). V was cut by 6 bases and J by 8 bases, with 17 bases left in between. There are 14 residues in the CDR3. CDR1 is SGHTA, CDR2 FQGNSA, per germline. CDR3 region: CASSRPRDGDTIYF. The DNA for the CDR3 is TGTGCCAGCAGTCGGCCCCGGGACGGGGACACCATATATTTT.

The table lists this clone with a count of one. DNA of the CDR3: TGTGCCAGCAGTTCTGGGACAGGGTTCCGCTCTGGAAACACCATATATTTT. Protein sequence: CASSSGTGFRSGNTIYF. This chain uses TRBV28 with TRBJ1-3, with 9 bases matching TRBD1. With V trimmed by 4 bases and J by 0 bases, 7 bases remained unmatched. Germline loops: CDR1 MDHEN, CDR2 SYDVKM. CDR3 length: 17 residues.

This chain connects TRBV5-6 to TRBJ2-1; TRBD2 matches 10 bases. Looked up from germline, CDR1 is SGHDT and CDR2 is YYEEEE. The V segment lost 2 bases and the J segment 10 bases; nucleotides outside the gene matches: 6. This CDR3 has 14 residues. CDR3 loop: CASSFLAGVKEQFF. Written as DNA, the CDR3 is TGTGCCAGCAGCTTTCTAGCGGGAGTGAAAGAGCAGTTCTTC.

The V gene is TRBV10-3, the J gene TRBJ2-3, with 9 bases identical to TRBD2. The V gene's germline CDR1 is ENHRY and CDR2 SYGVKD. The CDR3 extends over 17 amino acids. J gave up 0 bases and V 2 bases, and 6 bases lay outside the gene matches. The CDR3 nucleotides are TGTGCCATCAGTGAGCCGTTGACTAGCGGAAGCACAGATACGCAGTATTTT. This gives the protein CAISEPLTSGSTDTQYF.

The CDR3 DNA is TGCGCCAGCAGCCAAGAGCACAGGAACACCGGGGAGCTGTTTTTT. This codes for CASSQEHRNTGELFF. This chain connects TRBV4-1 to TRBJ2-2, with D hard to call. V lost 0 bases and J 1 base, leaving 6 bases between the germline ends. This CDR3 has 15 amino acids. CDR1 is MGHRA and CDR2 is YSYEKL in the germline V gene.

The chain carries TRBV19 and TRBJ1-2; the D is unclear. The CDR3 is 10 residues long. Trimming removed 8 bases at V and 5 bases at J, with 6 bases between. Germline CDR1 LNHDA, CDR2 SQIVND (reference sequence). The CDR3 is CASGPYGYTF. CDR3 DNA: TGTGCCAGTGGGCCATATGGCTACACCTTC. The full variable domain, its missing parts supplied by reference TRBV19 and TRBJ1-2, is DGGITQSPKYLFRKEGQNVTLSCEQNLNHDAMYWYRQDPGQGLRLIYYSQIVNDFQKGDIAEGYSVSREKKESFPLTVTSAQKNPTAFYLCASGPYGYTFGSGTRLTVV.

This chain uses TRBV27 with TRBJ1-2; 7 bases map to TRBD1. The CDR3 runs to 13 residues. Germline-derived CDR1 and CDR2 are MNHEY and SMNVEV (reference sequence). V gave up 6 bases and J gave up 2 bases; unmatched junction bases: 3. CDR3 sequence (DNA): TGTGCCAGCAGGCCACAGGGGAACTATGGCTACACCTTC. It yields the protein CASRPQGNYGYTF.

The chain couples TRBV14 to TRBJ2-1; 7 bases agree with TRBD2. The CDR3 consists of 15 residues. The V segment lost 2 bases and the J segment 4 bases; nucleotides outside the gene matches: 5. Germline CDR1 and CDR2: SGHDN and FVKESK. The CDR3: CASSQQAGKYNEQFF. For the CDR3, the DNA is TGTGCCAGCAGCCAACAAGCGGGGAAGTACAATGAGCAGTTCTTC.

V usage is TRBV7-3 and J usage is TRBJ2-1; TRBD2 matches 10 bases. This CDR3 is built from 15 residues. Germline CDR1 is SGHTA and CDR2 is FQGTGA. V dropped 5 bases and J dropped 3; count of bases not matched to a gene: 4. The CDR3 loop is CASSPGLANYNEQFF. As DNA, the CDR3 is TGTGCCAGCAGCCCGGGACTAGCGAACTACAATGAGCAGTTCTTC.

This chain joins TRBV6-4 and TRBJ2-3, with D unclear. The V end lost 5 bases, the J end lost 3 bases, and 9 bases lay between the germline ends. Germline lookup yields CDR1 MRHNA and CDR2 SNTAGT. The CDR3 is 13 residues long. CDR3: CASSQLGTDTQYF. The CDR3 DNA follows: TGTGCCAGCAGTCAACTTGGTACAGATACGCAGTATTTT.

The chain is built from TRBV11-3 and TRBJ1-5; D gene uncertain. Germline V gene sequence: CDR1 SGHNT, CDR2 YENEEA. The V gene lost 6 bases and the J gene lost 0 bases, with 9 bases spanning the gap. CDR3 length: 14 residues. CDR3 nucleotides: TGTGCCAGCAGACAGTCCGATAGCAATCAGCCCCAGCATTTT. Protein: CASRQSDSNQPQHF.

Concerning this clone: This sample includes further DNA sequences coding for the same CDR3. The chain has TRBV6-5 and TRBJ1-1; 11 positions agree with TRBD1. V dropped 7 bases and J dropped 3; count of bases not matched to a gene: 4. The CDR3 totals 14 residues. Germline CDR1 MNHEY, CDR2 SVGAGI. This CDR3 reads CASTRTGGYTEAFF. For the CDR3, the DNA is TGTGCCAGCACCCGGACAGGGGGCTACACTGAAGCTTTCTTT.

With respect to this clone: The same CDR3 also results from other DNA sequences found in this sample. V gene TRBV6-1 combines with J gene TRBJ1-5, with D unclear. V was shortened by 0 bases and J by 2 bases, with 5 bases between the two germline ends. The CDR3 sequence is 14 residues long. Germline CDR1 is MNHNS and CDR2 is SASEGT. The CDR3 DNA reads as TGTGCCAGCAGTGAAGCCCCCCGCAATCAGCCCCAGCATTTT. It is translated as CASSEAPRNQPQHF.

Details on this clone: The junction and the germline gene differ at one end; a read error may be behind it. The rearrangement links TRBV25-1 to TRBJ2-7, with 10 bases fitting TRBD1. The CDR3 has 12 amino acids. Per the germline V gene, CDR1 is MGHDK and CDR2 is SYGVNS. CDR3 bases: TGTGCCAGCAGTGGACCGGGACAGGGGATCAACTTC. It specifies CASSGPGQGINF.

Notes on this clone: Other DNA sequences within the sample encode an identical CDR3. V usage is TRBV11-1 and J usage is TRBJ2-5; perhaps D is TRBD1 or TRBD2 (7 bases each). Germline V CDR1 and CDR2: SGHAT, FQDESV (reference sequence). The V end lost 9 bases, the J end lost 6 bases, and 23 bases lay between the germline ends. This CDR3 contains 15 residues. The chain's CDR3 is CASSEQTGEGKTQYF. In DNA form, the CDR3 reads TGTGCCAGTAGCGAACAAACAGGGGAGGGTAAGACCCAGTACTTC.

The chain couples TRBV28 to TRBJ1-2; 8 nucleotides match TRBD1. J gave up 6 bases and V 4 bases, and 7 bases lay outside the gene matches. Germline V gene data show CDR1 as MDHEN and CDR2 as SYDVKM. The CDR3 has 14 residues. CDR3 protein: CASSWSGGSNGYTF. The CDR3, as DNA: TGTGCCAGCAGTTGGTCAGGGGGCAGTAATGGCTACACCTTC.

V and J are TRBV15 and TRBJ2-1; D is perhaps TRBD2 (5 bases). V was pared by 1 base and J by 3 bases, with 10 bases between. This CDR3 region has 15 residues. Germline assignment: CDR1 LNHNV and CDR2 YYDKDF (reference sequence). CDR3 sequence reads: CATSRAYTSYNEQFF. CDR3 sequence (DNA): TGTGCCACCAGCAGAGCTTACACTAGCTACAATGAGCAGTTCTTC.

In its sample, this clone was seen once. The CDR3 sequence: CATSPSSGGEQYF. CDR3 coding DNA: TGTGCCACCTCCCCTTCGTCGGGGGGGGAGCAGTACTTC. The chain is built from TRBV28 and TRBJ2-7; 8 bases align to TRBD2. Trimming took 10 bases from V and 7 from J; bases not matched to a gene: 12. CDR1 and CDR2 from the germline V gene are MDHEN and SYDVKM. The CDR3 extends over 13 amino acids.

On this clone itself: Additional DNA sequences in this sample encode the identical CDR3. The chain carries TRBV6-5 and TRBJ2-3, with 7 bases that match TRBD1. The length of the CDR3 is 14 residues. V shed 0 bases and J 5 bases; nucleotides not matched to a gene: 2. Germline V gene lookup returns CDR1 MNHEY and CDR2 SVGAGI. CDR3 sequence (DNA): TGTGCCAGCAGTTACTCGAGGGGGCGAGATACGCAGTATTTT. Protein: CASSYSRGRDTQYF.

This chain connects TRBV15 to TRBJ2-7, with D uncertain. The CDR3 covers 14 residues. Trimming took off 1 base at V and 4 bases at J, with 11 bases between the two ends. Germline loops: CDR1 LNHNV, CDR2 YYDKDF (reference sequence). CDR3 sequence: CATSRVSTYYEQYF. The DNA of the CDR3 is TGTGCCACCAGCAGAGTGTCGACTTATTACGAGCAGTACTTC. The complete variable domain, with remaining parts taken from reference TRBV15 and TRBJ2-7, reads DAMVIQNPRYQVTQFGKPVTLSCSQTLNHNVMYWYQQKSSQAPKLLFHYYDKDFNNEADTPDNFQSRRPNTSFCFLDIRSPGLGDTAMYLCATSRVSTYYEQYFGPGTRLTVT.

The genes are TRBV5-4 and TRBJ1-1; the D gene is possibly TRBD1 (6 bases). CDR1 is SGHNT, CDR2 YYREEE, per germline (reference sequence). The length of the CDR3 is 15 residues. V lost 4 bases, J lost 1 base, and 14 bases lay in between. CDR3 sequence reads: CASSLGGPPNTEAFF. The DNA of the CDR3 is TGTGCCAGCAGCCTCGGGGGGCCACCGAACACTGAAGCTTTCTTT.

The V gene is TRBV20-1, the J gene TRBJ2-5, with unresolved D. The J call is uncertain, as TRBJ2-7 better fits the DNA end. Germline V CDR1 and CDR2: DFQATT, SNEGSKA (reference sequence). CDR3 length: 11 residues. The CDR3 loop reads CSARGFYEQYF. The CDR3 nucleotides are TGCAGTGCTAGAGGGTTCTACGAGCAGTACTTC.

The gene calls are TRBV19 and TRBJ1-1; no clear D gene. The V gene lost 6 bases and the J gene lost 3 bases, with 5 bases spanning the gap. CDR1 and CDR2 (germline): LNHDA, SQIVND (reference sequence). The CDR3 is made up of 11 amino acids. CDR3 coding DNA: TGTGCCAGTAGATGGGACACTGAAGCTTTCTTT. It is translated as CASRWDTEAFF.